This T cell receptor (beta chain) was captured by sequencing in a study of T cells in Graves' hyperthyroidism and ophthalmopathy. The wider study: Initial diagnosis, before any treatment, was when peripheral blood was collected.

J gave up 4 bases and V 4 bases, and 4 bases lay outside the gene matches. CDR1 GTSNPN and CDR2 SVGIG come from the germline V gene (reference sequence). The CDR3 totals 13 residues. There were TCR beta CDR3 regions amplified from RNA transcripts. TCR CDR3 regions were first amplified by RT-PCR with HTBI primers. TCRdb reanalysed the multiplex PCR reads using MiXCR and keeps one entry per CDR3 protein. Among around 340,000 distinct CDR3 sequences, 17% were seen once, and the ten largest hold about a third. The sequencing input was blood. The clonotype was recovered from a young woman with Graves' hyperthyroidism that later progressed to Graves' ophthalmopathy. J is TRBJ2-3 and V is TRBV30; 8 bases line up with TRBD2. The CDR3 DNA is TGTGCCTGGACCCCGGGGGGGGCAGATACGCAGTATTTT. This encodes CAWTPGGADTQYF.